This T cell receptor beta chain stems from a study of control samples from healthy donors and cancer patients. Germline CDR1 LNHDA, CDR2 SQIVND (reference sequence). The CDR3 consists of 14 residues. V gave up 6 bases and J gave up 5 bases; unmatched junction bases: 5. Sequencing used immunoSEQ multiplex PCR; TCRdb keeps in-frame clones, though not all of them. The sample has around 130,000 clones, about 90% seen once. The sample consisted of PBMCs. The receptor comes from a man aged 50-59 years with head and neck cancer. The chain employs TRBV19 and TRBJ1-5; 9 bases fit TRBD1. The CDR3: CASRGTGFHQPQHF. Here the CDR3 DNA reads TGTGCCAGTAGGGGGACAGGGTTCCATCAGCCCCAGCATTTT.